A single sample is the source of the 12 T cell receptor beta chains below, sequenced in a study of technical replicates of blood from a handful of donors. Repertoires were generated with immunoSEQ multiplex PCR, while TCRdb's copy carries only in-frame clones and drops some. The sample consists of 7,500 or so clones, 90% to 97% of them appearing once. Sequencing input: PBMCs. These receptors were taken from a human donor in good health.

The chain couples TRBV6-1 to TRBJ2-7; 16 bases match TRBD2. Germline trimming cut 6 bases from V and 11 bases from J; bases unmatched to any gene: 10. The CDR3 sequence is 15 residues long. Germline CDR1 MNHNS, CDR2 SASEGT. The CDR3 sequence: CASRTGTSGRASEYF. The CDR3 DNA is TGTGCCAGCAGGACGGGGACTAGCGGGAGGGCCTCGGAGTACTTC.

The chain employs TRBV7-7 and TRBJ2-2; TRBD2 agrees at 15 bases. V shed 5 bases, J shed 8 bases, and the junction held 9 bases outside the gene matches. The length of the CDR3 is 17 residues. CDR1 is SSHAT, CDR2 FNYEAQ, per germline (reference sequence). CDR3 region: CASSIGLAGGPWGELFF. The CDR3 DNA sequence: TGTGCCAGCAGCATCGGACTAGCGGGAGGGCCATGGGGGGAGCTGTTTTTT. Full variable domain (rest looked up from reference TRBV7-7 and TRBJ2-2): GAGVSQSPRYKVTKRGQDVTLRCDPISSHATLYWYQQALGQGPEFLTYFNYEAQPDKSGLPSDRFSAERPEGSISTLTIQRTEQRDSAMYRCASSIGLAGGPWGELFFGEGSRLTVL.

The CDR3 region has the DNA TGTGCTAGTGGTTTGGGACAATCGAGCTCTGGAAACACCATATATTTT. Translation: CASGLGQSSSGNTIYF. This chain joins TRBV12-5 and TRBJ1-3; D remains ambiguous. Trimming left V 1 base short and J 0 bases short, with 10 bases between. The V gene's germline CDR1 is LGHNT and CDR2 FRNRAP. The CDR3 length is 16 residues.

The CDR3 sequence: CASSSLAGAAYNEQFF. As DNA, the CDR3 is TGTGCCAGCAGCTCGCTAGCGGGGGCCGCCTACAATGAGCAGTTCTTC. The chain couples TRBV6-6 to TRBJ2-1; 10 bases map to TRBD2. The ends lost 6 bases at V and 2 bases at J; junction bases unmatched: 7. Germline values: CDR1 MNHNY, CDR2 SVGAGI (reference sequence). The CDR3 is 16 amino acids.

The chain combines TRBV11-3 with TRBJ2-2; 7 nucleotides match TRBD1. There are 14 residues in the CDR3. Germline V gives CDR1 SGHNT, CDR2 YENEEA. The J segment lost 6 bases and the V segment lost 6 bases, leaving 7 bases of the junction unmatched. The CDR3 reads CASSRNQGAGELFF. The CDR3 coding sequence is TGTGCCAGCAGTCGAAATCAGGGGGCCGGGGAGCTGTTTTTT.

The rearrangement links TRBV5-3 to TRBJ2-3; 10 bases agree with TRBD2. TRBV5-3 is noted as an ORF with a role that remains uncertain. With V trimmed by 4 bases and J by 0 bases, 11 bases remained unmatched. The CDR3 consists of 18 residues. The CDR3 DNA follows: TGTGCCAGAAGCCCGACTAGCGGGCACCGAAGGAGCACAGATACGCAGTATTTT. Translated: CARSPTSGHRRSTDTQYF.

This chain uses TRBV5-1 with TRBJ2-6; D ambiguous. CDR1 is SGHRS, CDR2 YFSETQ, per germline. The V gene lost 0 bases and the J gene lost 2 bases, with 6 bases spanning the gap. The CDR3 runs to 15 residues. The CDR3 reads CASSLVLTGANVLTF. DNA for the CDR3: TGCGCCAGCAGCTTGGTTCTTACTGGGGCCAACGTCCTGACTTTC.

This chain links TRBV5-6 with TRBJ2-1; TRBD2 agrees at 11 bases. Germline trimming cut 1 base from V and 7 bases from J; bases unmatched to any gene: 13. Germline V gene sequence: CDR1 SGHDT, CDR2 YYEEEE. CDR3 length equals 18 residues. In DNA form, the CDR3 reads TGTGCCAGCAGCTTGAGCATTTTGGCTAGCGGGAGGCATAATGAGCAGTTCTTC. Encoded protein: CASSLSILASGRHNEQFF.

This chain joins TRBV5-4 and TRBJ1-3; the D gene is possibly TRBD1 (5 bases). Per the germline V gene, CDR1 is SGHNT and CDR2 is YYREEE (reference sequence). The CDR3 spans 15 residues. Trimming pared 3 bases from V and 0 bases from J, leaving 10 bases between. This CDR3 is CASSWQGDSGNTIYF. The CDR3 DNA reads as TGTGCCAGCAGCTGGCAGGGCGACTCTGGAAACACCATATATTTT.

This clone has a single count. The rearrangement joins TRBV7-9 to TRBJ2-3; 8 positions agree with TRBD2. This CDR3 contains 15 residues. The V gene end was trimmed by 1 base and the J gene end by 3 bases; junction bases not matched to a gene: 3. CDR1 is SEHNR and CDR2 is FQNEAQ in the germline V gene (reference sequence). The CDR3 DNA reads as TGTGCCAGCAGCTTAGATACGGGAGGGACAGATACGCAGTATTTT. Translation gives CASSLDTGGTDTQYF. Filled out from reference TRBV7-9 and TRBJ2-3, the complete variable domain reads DTGVSQNPRHKITKRGQNVTFRCDPISEHNRLYWYRQTLGQGPEFLTYFQNEAQLEKSRLLSDRFSAERPKGSFSTLEIQRTEQGDSAMYLCASSLDTGGTDTQYFGPGTRLTVL.

A single count supports this clone. V and J are TRBV4-1 and TRBJ1-1, with D maybe TRBD1 (6 bases). This CDR3 region has 14 residues. Germline V CDR1 and CDR2: MGHRA, YSYEKL. Trimming pared 1 base from V and 1 base from J, leaving 7 bases between. The CDR3 here is CASSQVDRNTEAFF. As DNA, the CDR3 is TGCGCCAGCAGCCAAGTGGACAGGAACACTGAAGCTTTCTTT.

This clone came up once. V usage is TRBV11-2 and J usage is TRBJ2-1; 10 bases agree with TRBD1. The length of the CDR3 is 15 residues. V was clipped by 5 bases and J by 4 bases; unmatched bases: 5. CDR1 and CDR2 (germline): SGHAT, FQNNGV. CDR3 residues: CASSIRDRGYNEQFF. The CDR3 nucleotides are TGTGCCAGCAGCATAAGGGACAGGGGTTACAATGAGCAGTTCTTC.